The 28 T cell receptor beta chains below come from one sample, sequenced in a study of T cell repertoires in cytomegalovirus infection. TCRdb ran MiXCR on the reads and lists one entry per CDR3 protein. The sample consists of approximately 630,000 distinct CDR3 sequences, less than 25% of them appearing once. Sequencing was done on a sample of CD8+ T cells from PBMCs. These receptors came from a human donor in good health (CMV status not recorded). Some clones in this sample may be carry-over from other donors' samples.

In this sample, this clonotype turned up many times. The J gene is TRBJ2-2, the V gene TRBV11-3; D gene unclear. CDR3 length equals 14 residues. The germline V gene has CDR1 SGHNT and CDR2 YENEEA. Trimming took off 5 bases at V and 6 bases at J, with 13 bases between the two ends. In DNA form, the CDR3 reads TGTGCCAGCAGCCAAGGACGATTTGCCGGGGAGCTGTTTTTT. Protein product: CASSQGRFAGELFF.

This chain uses TRBV29-1 with TRBJ2-1; no clear D gene. Trimming shortened V by 4 bases and J by 0 bases, and 7 bases separated the two germline ends. CDR1 and CDR2 from the germline V gene are SQVTM and ANQGSEA. The CDR3 totals 13 residues. The CDR3 here is CSVGRPSYNEQFF. In DNA, the CDR3 is TGCAGCGTTGGCCGACCCTCCTACAATGAGCAGTTCTTC.

The chain is built from TRBV7-9 and TRBJ2-7, with D possibly called TRBD1 or TRBD2 (5 bases each). V lost 9 bases and J lost 7, with 13 bases in between. The CDR3 runs to 11 residues. Germline CDR1 SEHNR, CDR2 FQNEAQ (reference sequence). This CDR3 is CASWDPEEQYV. In DNA form, the CDR3 reads TGTGCCAGTTGGGACCCTGAGGAGCAGTACGTC.

Only a few counts were recorded for this clonotype. This chain joins TRBV10-3 and TRBJ2-1; 8 bases are shared with TRBD2. CDR3 length: 17 amino acids. Germline V gene data show CDR1 as ENHRY and CDR2 as SYGVKD. The V and J ends lost 7 bases and 2 bases, in that order; junction bases with no gene match: 13. The CDR3 DNA reads as TGTGCCATCACCCAGCGGGGGCCCCAGGGACCCTACAATGAGCAGTTCTTC. Its translation is CAITQRGPQGPYNEQFF.

There are many counts of this clonotype. The V gene is TRBV7-9, the J gene TRBJ2-7; D is undetermined. The V gene's germline CDR1 is SEHNR and CDR2 FQNEAQ (reference sequence). The length of the CDR3 is 13 residues. Trimming removed 2 bases at V and 3 bases at J, with 8 bases between. The DNA for the CDR3 is TGTGCCAGCAGCTTATCACTCAACTACGAGCAGTACGTC. Residues: CASSLSLNYEQYV.

The V and J genes are TRBV6-6 and TRBJ2-7, with TRBD1 matching 8 bases. Germline CDR1 is MNHNY and CDR2 is SVGAGI (reference sequence). CDR3 length: 14 amino acids. Trimming at V came to 4 bases and at J to 5 bases, leaving 7 bases not matched to a gene. The CDR3 region is CASSWQGAVDEQYV. CDR3 DNA: TGTGCCAGCAGTTGGCAGGGGGCTGTTGACGAGCAGTACGTC.

In this sample, this clonotype turned up a few times. The J gene is TRBJ2-1, the V gene TRBV27, with unresolved D. CDR3 length: 14 residues. From germline, CDR1 is MNHEY and CDR2 SMNVEV (reference sequence). The germline V and J ends were trimmed by 3 bases and 7 bases, with 13 bases remaining between them. CDR3 nucleotides: TGTGCCAGCAGTTTGTTCAGGTTGGGAAATGAGCAGTTCTTC. It yields the protein CASSLFRLGNEQFF.

This clonotype was picked up a small number of times. This chain links TRBV18 with TRBJ1-4, with D tentatively TRBD1 (6 bases). This CDR3 contains 14 residues. V dropped 8 bases and J dropped 8 bases, with 18 bases sitting between them. From germline, CDR1 is KGHSH and CDR2 LQKENI. The CDR3 loop is CASHRQDQGEKLFF. CDR3 nucleotide sequence: TGTGCCAGCCACCGACAGGACCAGGGGGAAAAACTGTTTTTT. The entire variable domain, with the rest obtained from reference TRBV18 and TRBJ1-4, is as follows: NAGVMQNPRHLVRRRGQEARLRCSPMKGHSHVYWYRQLPEEGLKFMVYLQKENIIDESGMPKERFSAEFPKEGPSILRIQQVVRGDSAAYFCASHRQDQGEKLFFGSGTQLSVL.

This clonotype was observed at least ten times. J is TRBJ2-1 and V is TRBV7-9; 13 nucleotides agree with TRBD2. Germline V gene sequence: CDR1 SEHNR, CDR2 FQNEAQ (reference sequence). The CDR3 has 16 residues. The trim removed 4 bases at V and 4 bases at J, leaving 4 bases unmatched. The CDR3 reads CASSSGTSGAYNEQFF. The CDR3 DNA sequence: TGTGCCAGCAGCTCGGGGACTAGCGGGGCGTACAATGAGCAGTTCTTC.

The chain carries TRBV7-9 and TRBJ2-2; 10 bases agree with TRBD1. With V trimmed by 3 bases and J by 4 bases, 2 bases remained unmatched. From germline, CDR1 is SEHNR and CDR2 FQNEAQ (reference sequence). The CDR3 covers 15 residues. The DNA of the CDR3 is TGTGCCAGCAGCTTGGGGACAGGGGCCACCGGGGAGCTGTTTTTT. It yields the protein CASSLGTGATGELFF. The full variable domain, in which reference TRBV7-9 and TRBJ2-2 provide the parts outside the CDR3, is DTGVSQNPRHKITKRGQNVTFRCDPISEHNRLYWYRQTLGQGPEFLTYFQNEAQLEKSRLLSDRFSAERPKGSFSTLEIQRTEQGDSAMYLCASSLGTGATGELFFGEGSRLTVL.

This clonotype was picked up a small number of times. CDR3 sequence: CASSLSSPRVNEQFF. Written as DNA, the CDR3 is TGTGCCAGCAGCTTATCGTCCCCTAGGGTCAATGAGCAGTTCTTC. The chain is built from TRBV7-9 and TRBJ2-1; D is ambiguous. The germline V gene has CDR1 SEHNR and CDR2 FQNEAQ (reference sequence). Trimming cost V 2 bases and J 6 bases, with 14 bases left between them. This CDR3 spans 15 amino acids.

In this sample, this clonotype turned up many times. This rearrangement joins TRBV7-2 to TRBJ2-2; tentatively, D is TRBD1 or TRBD2 (5 bases each). Trimming pared 3 bases from V and 5 bases from J, leaving 10 bases between. The CDR3 totals 14 residues. Germline CDR1 reads SGHTA; CDR2 reads FQGNSA. Written as DNA, the CDR3 is TGTGCCAGCAGCTTGCGAGGGGATACCGGGGAGCTGTTTTTT. This translates into CASSLRGDTGELFF.

The V and J genes are TRBV5-4 and TRBJ1-1; tentatively, D is TRBD1 (5 bases). The germline V and J ends were trimmed by 6 bases and 4 bases, with 10 bases remaining between them. CDR1 SGHNT and CDR2 YYREEE come from the germline V gene (reference sequence). CDR3 length: 12 residues. The CDR3 here is CASTWGGTEAFF. CDR3 coding DNA: TGTGCCAGCACCTGGGGGGGCACTGAAGCTTTCTTT.

This clonotype has just a few counts. The genes are TRBV28 and TRBJ1-1, with D perhaps TRBD1 (5 bases). The ends were cut back, 2 bases at V and 4 bases at J, with 14 bases in the middle. Germline lookup yields CDR1 MDHEN and CDR2 SYDVKM. The CDR3 is 15 amino acids. The DNA for the CDR3 is TGTGCCAGCAGTTTAAAGGGAGGGGTTGGCACTGAAGCTTTCTTT. It translates to CASSLKGGVGTEAFF.

This clonotype has ten or more counts. The CDR3 spells CASSLRRAVDTDTQYF. CDR3 DNA: TGTGCCAGCAGTCTCCGGAGAGCGGTGGACACAGATACGCAGTATTTT. V and J are TRBV28 and TRBJ2-3, with D perhaps TRBD2 (5 bases). The V gene's germline CDR1 is MDHEN and CDR2 SYDVKM. The CDR3 has 16 residues. V lost 5 bases to trimming and J lost 2 bases, with 17 bases between them.

This clonotype was observed a handful of times. The V call is TRBV11-2, the J call TRBJ2-7; D is unclear. Germline CDR1 reads SGHAT; CDR2 reads FQNNGV. This CDR3 spans 15 amino acids. Trimming shortened V by 0 bases and J by 0 bases, and 9 bases separated the two germline ends. CDR3 nucleotides: TGTGCCAGCAGCTTAGAAGGCGGAATCTCCTACGAGCAGTACTTC. Translation gives CASSLEGGISYEQYF.

V is TRBV6-5 and J is TRBJ1-2; TRBD1 matches 7 bases. V trimming: 0 bases; J trimming: 3 bases; junction bases outside the gene matches: 10. The CDR3 is made up of 17 amino acids. Germline values: CDR1 MNHEY, CDR2 SVGAGI. The CDR3 DNA is TGTGCCAGCAGTTACTCCCATCGAAAAGACAGGGACTATGGCTACACCTTC. It encodes CASSYSHRKDRDYGYTF.

The chain links TRBV28 to TRBJ1-5, with D hard to call. Trimming stripped 6 bases from V and 2 bases from J, with 8 bases between. This CDR3 is built from 13 residues. Per the germline V gene, CDR1 is MDHEN and CDR2 is SYDVKM. In nucleotides, the CDR3 is TGTGCCAGCAGGGAGAACGGCAATCAGCCCCAGCATTTT. Protein product: CASRENGNQPQHF. Drawing the rest from reference TRBV28 and TRBJ1-5, the complete variable domain is DVKVTQSSRYLVKRTGEKVFLECVQDMDHENMFWYRQDPGLGLRLIYFSYDVKMKEKGDIPEGYSVSREKKERFSLILESASTNQTSMYLCASRENGNQPQHFGDGTRLSIL.

The chain joins TRBV20-1 to TRBJ2-2; D remains unclear. CDR1 and CDR2 from the germline V gene are DFQATT and SNEGSKA (reference sequence). This CDR3 has 13 amino acids. Trimming left V 6 bases short and J 8 bases short, with 16 bases between. DNA of the CDR3: TGCAGTGCCCCGTCTTTCATAGGAGGGGAGCTGTTTTTT. Translating gives CSAPSFIGGELFF.

This clonotype was recorded at least ten times. The J gene is TRBJ2-1, the V gene TRBV7-8; D tentatively fits TRBD1 or TRBD2 (5 bases each). This CDR3 comprises 23 residues. CDR1 SGHVS and CDR2 FQNEAQ come from the germline V gene. The V end was cut by 3 bases, the J end by 2 bases, with 35 bases between. The CDR3 region is CASSFSQGSPNQTPSLPYNEQFF. The CDR3 DNA follows: TGTGCCAGCAGCTTTAGCCAGGGAAGTCCCAATCAGACCCCTAGCCTCCCCTACAATGAGCAGTTCTTC. The full variable domain, with the rest looked up from reference TRBV7-8 and TRBJ2-1, is GAGVSQSPRYKVAKRGQDVALRCDPISGHVSLFWYQQALGQGPEFLTYFQNEAQLDKSGLPSDRFFAERPEGSVSTLKIQRTQQEDSAVYLCASSFSQGSPNQTPSLPYNEQFFGPGTRLTVL.

This clonotype was seen a handful of times. The V call is TRBV27, the J call TRBJ2-3; D is unclear. CDR1 and CDR2 (germline): MNHEY, SMNVEV (reference sequence). The CDR3 loop spans 10 amino acids. The V and J ends lost 3 bases and 9 bases respectively, with 4 bases between them. CDR3 sequence: CASSFPTQYF. CDR3 nucleotide sequence: TGTGCCAGCAGTTTCCCCACGCAGTATTTT.

This clonotype has a count of ten or more. The V call is TRBV7-9, the J call TRBJ2-7; tentative D call: TRBD1 (5 bases). CDR3 length equals 15 residues. V was pared by 3 bases and J by 2 bases, with 14 bases between. CDR1 is SEHNR and CDR2 is FQNEAQ in the germline V gene (reference sequence). CDR3 amino acids: CASSFGHPNTYEQYV. The CDR3, as DNA: TGTGCCAGCAGCTTCGGACATCCCAACACCTACGAGCAGTACGTC.

The rearrangement links TRBV20-1 to TRBJ2-7; a possible D gene is TRBD1 (5 bases). CDR1 is DFQATT and CDR2 is SNEGSKA in the germline V gene (reference sequence). This CDR3 is 16 amino acids long. V dropped 0 bases and J dropped 3 bases, with 18 bases sitting between them. The CDR3 region is CSARDGALGPNYEQYF. In DNA form, the CDR3 reads TGCAGTGCTAGAGATGGGGCACTTGGGCCCAACTACGAGCAGTACTTC.

The chain has TRBV19 and TRBJ2-2; D might be TRBD2 (6 bases). The CDR3 is made up of 14 amino acids. Germline CDR1 reads LNHDA; CDR2 reads SQIVND (reference sequence). V was shortened by 5 bases and J by 2 bases, with 9 bases between the two germline ends. In nucleotides, the CDR3 is TGTGCCAGTAGTTGGAGGGCAAACACCGGGGAGCTGTTTTTT. It codes for CASSWRANTGELFF.

The rearrangement links TRBV19 to TRBJ1-1; D call uncertain. Germline V CDR1 and CDR2: LNHDA, SQIVND (reference sequence). This CDR3 contains 13 residues. Trimming pared 6 bases from V and 1 base from J, leaving 9 bases between. CDR3 protein: CASRLSQNTEAFF. The CDR3 DNA is TGTGCCAGTAGACTATCCCAGAACACTGAAGCTTTCTTT.

This clonotype turned up a few times. The J gene is TRBJ2-7, the V gene TRBV6-5; D not certain. This CDR3 region has 13 residues. The germline V and J ends were trimmed by 4 bases and 2 bases, with 9 bases remaining between them. Germline CDR1 reads MNHEY; CDR2 reads SVGAGI. CDR3 nucleotides: TGTGCCAGCAGTTTGGCCAGTCCCTACGAGCAGTACTTC. Amino acids: CASSLASPYEQYF.

This clonotype has a handful of counts. V gene TRBV12-3 or TRBV12-4 combines with J gene TRBJ2-2; 11 nucleotides match TRBD2. CDR3 size: 17 residues. V was clipped by 5 bases and J by 2 bases; unmatched bases: 7. CDR3 nucleotide sequence: TGTGCCAGCAGTCCAAACCTAGCGGGGGGAAACACCGGGGAGCTGTTTTTT. It translates to CASSPNLAGGNTGELFF.

The table lists this clonotype with many counts. The rearrangement links TRBV28 to TRBJ1-1; D unclear. The CDR3 length is 16 residues. Trimming removed 8 bases at V and 2 bases at J, with 21 bases between. Germline V gene data show CDR1 as MDHEN and CDR2 as SYDVKM. The CDR3 DNA reads as TGTGCCAGCGGCACGAGGGAAGCGGGGATCAACACTGAAGCTTTCTTT. Translated, it gives CASGTREAGINTEAFF.